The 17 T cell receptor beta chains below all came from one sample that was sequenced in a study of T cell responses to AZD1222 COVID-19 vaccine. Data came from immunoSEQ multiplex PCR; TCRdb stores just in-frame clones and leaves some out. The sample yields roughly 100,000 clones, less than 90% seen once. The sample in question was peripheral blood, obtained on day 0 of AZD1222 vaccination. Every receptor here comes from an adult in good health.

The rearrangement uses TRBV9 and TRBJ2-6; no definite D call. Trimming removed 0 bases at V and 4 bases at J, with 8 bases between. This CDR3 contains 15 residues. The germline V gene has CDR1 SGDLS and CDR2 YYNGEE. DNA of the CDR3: TGTGCCAGCAGCGTAGTGGGGTCCGGGGCCAACGTCCTGACTTTC. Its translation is CASSVVGSGANVLTF.

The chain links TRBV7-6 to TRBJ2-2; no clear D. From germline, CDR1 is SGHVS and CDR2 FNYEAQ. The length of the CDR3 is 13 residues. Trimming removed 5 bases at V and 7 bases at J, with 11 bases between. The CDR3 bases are TGTGCCAGCAGCCCAGAGATTGTCGGGGAGCTGTTTTTT. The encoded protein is CASSPEIVGELFF.

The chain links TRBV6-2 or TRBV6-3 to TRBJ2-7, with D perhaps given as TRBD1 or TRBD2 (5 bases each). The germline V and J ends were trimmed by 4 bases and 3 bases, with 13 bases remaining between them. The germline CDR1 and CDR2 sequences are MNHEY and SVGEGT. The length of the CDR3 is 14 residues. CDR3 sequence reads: CASSWDEQVYEQYF. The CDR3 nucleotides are TGTGCCAGCAGTTGGGACGAACAAGTCTACGAGCAGTACTTC.

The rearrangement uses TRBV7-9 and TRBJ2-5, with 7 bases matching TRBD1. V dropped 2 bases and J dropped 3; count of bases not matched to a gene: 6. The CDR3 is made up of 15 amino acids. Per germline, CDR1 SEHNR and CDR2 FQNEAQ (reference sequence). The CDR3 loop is CASSLLGDSKETQYF. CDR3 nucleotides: TGTGCCAGCAGCTTACTCGGGGACAGTAAAGAGACCCAGTACTTC.

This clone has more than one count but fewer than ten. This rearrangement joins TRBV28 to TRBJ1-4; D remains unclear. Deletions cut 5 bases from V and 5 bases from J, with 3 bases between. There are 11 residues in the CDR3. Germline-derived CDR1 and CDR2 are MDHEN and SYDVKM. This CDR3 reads CASSPNEKLFF. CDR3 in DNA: TGTGCCAGCAGTCCCAATGAAAAACTGTTTTTT.

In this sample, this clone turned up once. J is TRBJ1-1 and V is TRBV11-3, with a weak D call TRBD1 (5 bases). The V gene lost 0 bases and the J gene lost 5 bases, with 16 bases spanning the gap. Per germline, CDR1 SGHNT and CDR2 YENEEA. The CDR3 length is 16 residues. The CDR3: CASSLDPLRGGTEAFF. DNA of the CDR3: TGTGCCAGCAGCTTAGACCCCCTAAGGGGAGGAACTGAAGCTTTCTTT.

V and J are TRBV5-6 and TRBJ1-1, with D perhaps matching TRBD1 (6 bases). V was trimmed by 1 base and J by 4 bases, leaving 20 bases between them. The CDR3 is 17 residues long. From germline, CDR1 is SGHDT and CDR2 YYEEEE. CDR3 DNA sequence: TGTGCCAGCAGCTTGTCGGGTCTCCGGGGGCGGAGCACTGAAGCTTTCTTT. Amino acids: CASSLSGLRGRSTEAFF.

Written as DNA, the CDR3 is TGTGCCAGCAGCGTAGCGGGGTACGCCGGGGAGCTGTTTTTT. It is translated as CASSVAGYAGELFF. V is TRBV9 and J is TRBJ2-2, with D perhaps TRBD2 (5 bases). CDR3 length: 14 residues. V was cut by 0 bases and J by 6 bases, with 9 bases left in between. CDR1 is SGDLS and CDR2 is YYNGEE in the germline V gene. Full variable domain (missing parts from reference TRBV9 and TRBJ2-2): DSGVTQTPKHLITATGQRVTLRCSPRSGDLSVYWYQQSLDQGLQFLIQYYNGEERAKGNILERFSAQQFPDLHSELNLSSLELGDSALYFCASSVAGYAGELFFGEGSRLTVL.

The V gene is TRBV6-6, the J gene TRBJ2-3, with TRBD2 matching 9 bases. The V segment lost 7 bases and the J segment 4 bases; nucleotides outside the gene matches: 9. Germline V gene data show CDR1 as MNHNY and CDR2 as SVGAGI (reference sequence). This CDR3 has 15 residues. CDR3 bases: TGTGCCAGCATCGTAGCGGGGGCGGGCGCAGATACGCAGTATTTT. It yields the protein CASIVAGAGADTQYF.

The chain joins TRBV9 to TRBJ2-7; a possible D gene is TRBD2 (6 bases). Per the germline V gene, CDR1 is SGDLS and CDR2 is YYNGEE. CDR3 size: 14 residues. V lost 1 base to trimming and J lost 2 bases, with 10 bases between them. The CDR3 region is CASSVSTGAYEQYF. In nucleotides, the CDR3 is TGTGCCAGCAGCGTATCTACGGGGGCCTACGAGCAGTACTTC. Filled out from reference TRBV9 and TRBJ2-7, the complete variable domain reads DSGVTQTPKHLITATGQRVTLRCSPRSGDLSVYWYQQSLDQGLQFLIQYYNGEERAKGNILERFSAQQFPDLHSELNLSSLELGDSALYFCASSVSTGAYEQYFGPGTRLTVT.

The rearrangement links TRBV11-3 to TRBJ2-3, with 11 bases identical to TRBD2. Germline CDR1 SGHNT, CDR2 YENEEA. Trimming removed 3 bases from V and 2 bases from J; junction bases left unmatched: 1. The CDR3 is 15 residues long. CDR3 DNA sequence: TGTGCCAGCAGCTTTAGCGGGGGGGCCACAGATACGCAGTATTTT. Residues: CASSFSGGATDTQYF. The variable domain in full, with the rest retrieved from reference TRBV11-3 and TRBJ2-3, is EAGVVQSPRYKIIEKKQPVAFWCNPISGHNTLYWYLQNLGQGPELLIRYENEEAVDDSQLPKDRFSAERLKGVDSTLKIQPAELGDSAVYLCASSFSGGATDTQYFGPGTRLTVL.

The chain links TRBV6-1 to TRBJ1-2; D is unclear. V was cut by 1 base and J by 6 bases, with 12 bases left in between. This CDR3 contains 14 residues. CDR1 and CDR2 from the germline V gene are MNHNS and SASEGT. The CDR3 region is CASSEEVLVNGYTF. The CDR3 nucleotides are TGTGCCAGCAGTGAAGAGGTGCTGGTTAATGGCTACACCTTC.

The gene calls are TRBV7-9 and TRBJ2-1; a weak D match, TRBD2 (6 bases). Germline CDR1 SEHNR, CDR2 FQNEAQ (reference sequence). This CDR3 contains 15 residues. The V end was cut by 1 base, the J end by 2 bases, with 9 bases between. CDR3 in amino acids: CASSLGVAAYNEQFF. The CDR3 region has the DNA TGTGCCAGCAGCTTAGGAGTAGCGGCCTACAATGAGCAGTTCTTC.

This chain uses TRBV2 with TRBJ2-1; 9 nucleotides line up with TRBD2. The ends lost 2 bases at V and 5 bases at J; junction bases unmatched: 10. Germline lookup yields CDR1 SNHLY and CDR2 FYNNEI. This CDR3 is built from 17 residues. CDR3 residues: CASSEWASGAGDNEQFF. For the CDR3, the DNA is TGTGCCAGCAGTGAATGGGCTAGCGGGGCCGGGGACAATGAGCAGTTCTTC.

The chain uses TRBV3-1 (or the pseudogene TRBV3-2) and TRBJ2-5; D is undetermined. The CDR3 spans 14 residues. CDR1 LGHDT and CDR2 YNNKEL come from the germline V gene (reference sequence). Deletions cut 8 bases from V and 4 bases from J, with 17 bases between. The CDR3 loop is CASAPFDVTETQYF. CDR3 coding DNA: TGTGCCAGCGCCCCGTTCGACGTTACAGAGACCCAGTACTTC.

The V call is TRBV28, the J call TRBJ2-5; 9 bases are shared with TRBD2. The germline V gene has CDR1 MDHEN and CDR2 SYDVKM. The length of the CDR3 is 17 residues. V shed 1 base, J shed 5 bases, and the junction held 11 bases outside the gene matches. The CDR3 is CASSLFRRGGARETQYF. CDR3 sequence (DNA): TGTGCCAGCAGTTTATTTCGTCGCGGGGGGGCTAGGGAGACCCAGTACTTC.

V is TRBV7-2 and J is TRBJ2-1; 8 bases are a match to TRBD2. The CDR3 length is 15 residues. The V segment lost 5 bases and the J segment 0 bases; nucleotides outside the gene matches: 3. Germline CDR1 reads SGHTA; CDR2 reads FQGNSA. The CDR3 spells CASSRAGGSYNEQFF. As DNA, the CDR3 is TGTGCCAGCAGCCGTGCGGGGGGCTCCTACAATGAGCAGTTCTTC.